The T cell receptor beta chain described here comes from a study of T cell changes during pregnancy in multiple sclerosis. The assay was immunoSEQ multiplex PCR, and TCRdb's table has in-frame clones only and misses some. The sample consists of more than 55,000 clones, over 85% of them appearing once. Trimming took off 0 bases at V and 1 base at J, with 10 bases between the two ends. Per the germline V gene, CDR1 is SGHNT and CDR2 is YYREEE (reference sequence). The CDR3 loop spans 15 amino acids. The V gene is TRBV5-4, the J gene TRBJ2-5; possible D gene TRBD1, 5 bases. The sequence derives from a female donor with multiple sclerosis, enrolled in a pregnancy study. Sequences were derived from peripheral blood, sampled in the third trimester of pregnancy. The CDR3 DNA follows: TGTGCCAGCAGCTTGGTTAGGGGATCCCAAGAGACCCAGTACTTC. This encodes CASSLVRGSQETQYF.